The clone carrying this TCR beta chain was observed a single time. Its antigen remains unknown. Germline V gene sequence: CDR1 SGHNT, CDR2 YYREEE (reference sequence). V dropped 5 bases and J dropped 9 bases, with 26 bases sitting between them. The CDR3 spans 16 residues. Germline DNA was also extracted, and blood RNA derived from unsorted whole blood. Infection with HBV was chronic in patients; they were treatment-naive. TCR beta cDNA was reverse-transcribed from roughly 520 ng of total RNA. The reaction used a constant-region primer and ProtoScript II reverse transcriptase. ARM-PCR, slightly modified, supplied the TCR beta libraries through three nested multiplex PCR rounds. Primers for the first two PCR rounds were TRBV1-TRBV30 forward primers and a C-beta reverse primer (10 cycles per round). TCRdb re-called the multiplex PCR reads with MiXCR, one entry per CDR3 protein. The top ten hold roughly 9% of the sample, which has some 320,000 distinct CDR3 sequences, 60% to 80% seen once.

These data originate in a study of tumor-infiltrating lymphocytes in primary liver carcinoma. Overall study context: Those enrolled were patients of both sexes, who were aged 30 to 69 years. Tumor stage was T1-T3 N0M0, and tumor size was 4.2 to 10 cm across.

The study's findings and limits: Tumor-adjacent and tumor-blood pairs shared a smaller degree of overlap than tumor region pairs.

The sequenced material came from peripheral blood. The clonotype was recovered from a man aged 35-49 years with primary liver carcinoma and hepatitis B virus infection. This rearrangement joins TRBV5-4 to TRBJ2-5, with a weak D call TRBD2 (9 bases). CDR3 nucleotide sequence: TGTGCCAGCAGTAATCCGGGACTAGCCCCGGACAGGGCCCAGTACTTC. Amino acids: CASSNPGLAPDRAQYF.